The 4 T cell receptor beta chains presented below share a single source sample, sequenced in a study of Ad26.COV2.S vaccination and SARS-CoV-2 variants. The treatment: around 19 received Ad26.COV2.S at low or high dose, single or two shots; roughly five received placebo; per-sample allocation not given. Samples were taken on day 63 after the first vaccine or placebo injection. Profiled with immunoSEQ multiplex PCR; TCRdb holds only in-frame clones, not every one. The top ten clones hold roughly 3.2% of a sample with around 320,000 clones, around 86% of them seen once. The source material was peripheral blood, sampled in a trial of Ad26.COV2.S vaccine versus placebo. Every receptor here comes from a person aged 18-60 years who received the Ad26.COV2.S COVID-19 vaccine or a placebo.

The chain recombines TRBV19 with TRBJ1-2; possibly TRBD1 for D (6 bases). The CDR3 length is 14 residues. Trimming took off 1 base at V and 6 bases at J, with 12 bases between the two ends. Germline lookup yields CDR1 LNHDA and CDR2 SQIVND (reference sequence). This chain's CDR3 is CASSIGTGLDGYTF. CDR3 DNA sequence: TGTGCCAGTAGTATAGGCACAGGGCTCGATGGCTACACCTTC.

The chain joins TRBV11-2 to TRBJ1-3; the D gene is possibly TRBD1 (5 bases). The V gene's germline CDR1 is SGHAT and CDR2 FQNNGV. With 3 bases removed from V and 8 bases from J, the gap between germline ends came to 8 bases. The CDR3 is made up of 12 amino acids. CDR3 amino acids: CASSLGVHTIYF. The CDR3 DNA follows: TGTGCCAGCAGCTTGGGGGTTCACACCATATATTTT. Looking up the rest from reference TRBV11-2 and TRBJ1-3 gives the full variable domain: EAGVAQSPRYKIIEKRQSVAFWCNPISGHATLYWYQQILGQGPKLLIQFQNNGVVDDSQLPKDRFSAERLKGVDSTLKIQPAKLEDSAVYLCASSLGVHTIYFGEGSWLTVV.

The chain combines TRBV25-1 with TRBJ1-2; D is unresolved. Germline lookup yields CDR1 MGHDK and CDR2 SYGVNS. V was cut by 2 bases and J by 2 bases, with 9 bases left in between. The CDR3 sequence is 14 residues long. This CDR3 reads CASSEMDFNYGYTF. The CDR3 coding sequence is TGTGCCAGCAGTGAAATGGACTTCAACTATGGCTACACCTTC.

The CDR3 DNA follows: TGCGCCAGCAGCCGCGTGGGGGTCCGCCAAGAGACCCAGTACTTC. It is translated as CASSRVGVRQETQYF. This chain links TRBV4-3 with TRBJ2-5; D tentatively fits TRBD1 or TRBD2 (5 bases each). V lost 4 bases and J lost 1, with 13 bases in between. The CDR3 loop spans 15 amino acids. Germline loops: CDR1 LGHNA, CDR2 YSLEER.